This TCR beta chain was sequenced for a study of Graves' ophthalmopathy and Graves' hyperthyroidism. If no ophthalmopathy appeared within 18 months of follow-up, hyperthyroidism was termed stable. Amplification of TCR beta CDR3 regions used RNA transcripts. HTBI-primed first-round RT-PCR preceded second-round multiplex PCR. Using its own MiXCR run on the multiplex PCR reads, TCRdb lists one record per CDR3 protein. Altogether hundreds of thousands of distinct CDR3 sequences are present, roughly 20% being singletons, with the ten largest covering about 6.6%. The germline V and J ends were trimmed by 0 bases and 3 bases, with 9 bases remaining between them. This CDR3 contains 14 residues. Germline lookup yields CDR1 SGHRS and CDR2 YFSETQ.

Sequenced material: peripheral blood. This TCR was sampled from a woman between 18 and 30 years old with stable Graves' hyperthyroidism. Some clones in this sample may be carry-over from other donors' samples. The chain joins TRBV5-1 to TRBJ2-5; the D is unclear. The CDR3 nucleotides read TGCGCCAGCAGCTTGGTACACCCTAAAGAGACCCAGTACTTC. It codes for CASSLVHPKETQYF.